The clone carrying this T cell receptor (beta chain) was seen a handful of times. What it recognizes is unknown. The data were obtained in a study of identical twins. Broader study findings: Models came in too low on out-of-frame TCR alpha sharing in monozygotic twins. Within beta out-of-frame sequences, the excess sharing observed between twins was weaker.

TCRdb reprocessed the 5' RACE reads via MiXCR and lists one record per CDR3 protein. This sample has 1.5 million to 2 million distinct CDR3 sequences, with under 35% found just once. The sequenced sample consisted of cord blood. This TCR came from a newborn girl in good health.

The CDR3 protein is CASSFGAKETQYF. CDR3 DNA: TGTGCCAGCAGCTTCGGGGCCAAGGAGACCCAGTACTTC. V and J are TRBV5-5 and TRBJ2-5; the D call may be TRBD1 or TRBD2 (5 bases each). The V end was cut by 2 bases, the J end by 5 bases, with 10 bases between. Germline CDR1 SGHKS, CDR2 YYEKEE (reference sequence). The CDR3 is made up of 13 amino acids.